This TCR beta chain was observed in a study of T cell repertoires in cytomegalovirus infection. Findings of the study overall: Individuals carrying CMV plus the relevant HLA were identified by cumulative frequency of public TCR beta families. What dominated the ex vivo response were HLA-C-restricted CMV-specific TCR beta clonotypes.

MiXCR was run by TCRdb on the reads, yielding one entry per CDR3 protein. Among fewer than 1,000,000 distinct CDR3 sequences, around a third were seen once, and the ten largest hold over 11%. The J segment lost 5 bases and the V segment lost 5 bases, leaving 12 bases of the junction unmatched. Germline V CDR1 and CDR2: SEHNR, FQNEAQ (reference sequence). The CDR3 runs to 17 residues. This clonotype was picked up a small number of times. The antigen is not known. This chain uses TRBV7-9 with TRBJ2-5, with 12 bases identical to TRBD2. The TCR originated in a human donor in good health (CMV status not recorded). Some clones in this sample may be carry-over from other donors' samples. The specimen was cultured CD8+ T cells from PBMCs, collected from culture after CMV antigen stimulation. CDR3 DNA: TGTGCCAGCAGCCGGACTAGCGGGGACAAAAGGCTGGAGACCCAGTACTTC. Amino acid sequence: CASSRTSGDKRLETQYF.